These 32 T cell receptor beta chains share one sample of origin, sequenced in a study of memory CD4+ T cells and cytomegalovirus serostatus. The protocol was immunoSEQ multiplex PCR, while the TCRdb copy is restricted to in-frame clones and leaves out a portion. The sample records some 59,000 clones, roughly four fifths being singletons. The sort gate was single viable CD3+CD4+CD8-CD45RO+ cells for memory CD4+ T cells. The specimen was memory CD4+ T cells from blood. The source is an adult in good health and CMV-seronegative.

This chain joins TRBV19 and TRBJ2-3; TRBD1 matches 9 bases. Trimming at V came to 6 bases and at J to 1 base, leaving 5 bases not matched to a gene. The CDR3 consists of 15 residues. In germline, CDR1 is LNHDA, CDR2 SQIVND (reference sequence). The CDR3 DNA reads as TGTGCCAGTAGGTCGGGACAGGGTCGCACAGATACGCAGTATTTT. Protein sequence: CASRSGQGRTDTQYF.

This clone was counted a few times. The chain recombines TRBV18 with TRBJ1-5; perhaps TRBD1 as D (5 bases). CDR3 size: 15 residues. V was shortened by 3 bases and J by 5 bases, with 14 bases between the two germline ends. Germline values: CDR1 KGHSH, CDR2 LQKENI. The CDR3 DNA follows: TGTGCCAGCTCACCTTCGGGGCGGGGTGATCAGCCCCAGCATTTT. It encodes CASSPSGRGDQPQHF. Full variable domain (missing parts from reference TRBV18 and TRBJ1-5): NAGVMQNPRHLVRRRGQEARLRCSPMKGHSHVYWYRQLPEEGLKFMVYLQKENIIDESGMPKERFSAEFPKEGPSILRIQQVVRGDSAAYFCASSPSGRGDQPQHFGDGTRLSIL.

V and J are TRBV18 and TRBJ2-1; D is ambiguous. The CDR3 loop spans 13 amino acids. CDR1 is KGHSH and CDR2 is LQKENI in the germline V gene. V lost 3 bases to trimming and J lost 2 bases, with 5 bases between them. CDR3 DNA: TGTGCCAGCTCACCCGACGCCTACAATGAGCAGTTCTTC. It yields the protein CASSPDAYNEQFF.

The V gene is TRBV12-5, the J gene TRBJ1-3, with no clear D. This CDR3 has 15 residues. Trimming stripped 5 bases from V and 6 bases from J, with 17 bases between. Germline values: CDR1 LGHNT, CDR2 FRNRAP. CDR3 residues: CASGRERILENTIYF. Written as DNA, the CDR3 is TGTGCTAGTGGTCGGGAGCGTATCCTGGAAAACACCATATATTTT. Together with reference TRBV12-5 and TRBJ1-3, the CDR3 gives the full variable domain: DARVTQTPRHKVTEMGQEVTMRCQPILGHNTVFWYRQTMMQGLELLAYFRNRAPLDDSGMPKDRFSAEMPDATLATLKIQPSEPRDSAVYFCASGRERILENTIYFGEGSWLTVV.

This rearrangement joins TRBV6-6 to TRBJ2-2, with 8 bases lining up with TRBD1. Per germline, CDR1 MNHNY and CDR2 SVGAGI (reference sequence). After removal of 6 bases from V and 4 bases from J, the junction contained 1 base not matched to a gene. The CDR3 extends over 13 amino acids. The CDR3 reads CASRQGGTGELFF. The CDR3 coding sequence is TGTGCCAGCAGACAGGGGGGCACCGGGGAGCTGTTTTTT.

This sequence joins TRBV27 and TRBJ1-1, with 8 bases aligning to TRBD1. V dropped 6 bases and J dropped 0; count of bases not matched to a gene: 3. In germline, CDR1 is MNHEY, CDR2 SMNVEV (reference sequence). The CDR3 totals 14 residues. CDR3 region: CASRRTGMNTEAFF. The CDR3 nucleotides read TGTGCCAGCAGACGGACAGGGATGAACACTGAAGCTTTCTTT.

The V call is TRBV7-9, the J call TRBJ2-7; 7 bases line up with TRBD2. After removal of 2 bases from V and 2 bases from J, the junction contained 6 bases not matched to a gene. This CDR3 comprises 15 residues. Germline assignment: CDR1 SEHNR and CDR2 FQNEAQ (reference sequence). CDR3 loop: CASSLSSGVTYEQYF. In DNA, the CDR3 is TGTGCCAGCAGCTTATCCAGCGGGGTGACCTACGAGCAGTACTTC.

By share, this clone ranks as medium-sized. This sequence joins TRBV29-1 and TRBJ2-2, with D unclear. This CDR3 spans 11 amino acids. The germline V gene has CDR1 SQVTM and CDR2 ANQGSEA. V lost 6 bases and J 1 base, leaving 3 bases between the germline ends. The DNA for the CDR3 is TGCAGCGTGTGGAACACCGGGGAGCTGTTTTTT. Protein sequence: CSVWNTGELFF.

CDR3 bases: TGTGCCAGCAGTTCCACAGGGGGGTCTGAGACCCAGTACTTC. It is translated as CASSSTGGSETQYF. V and J are TRBV28 and TRBJ2-5; 8 bases align to TRBD1. J lost 5 bases, V lost 4 bases, and 6 bases had no gene match. This CDR3 is built from 14 residues. The V gene's germline CDR1 is MDHEN and CDR2 SYDVKM. Together with reference TRBV28 and TRBJ2-5, the CDR3 gives the full variable domain: DVKVTQSSRYLVKRTGEKVFLECVQDMDHENMFWYRQDPGLGLRLIYFSYDVKMKEKGDIPEGYSVSREKKERFSLILESASTNQTSMYLCASSSTGGSETQYFGPGTRLLVL.

Of note for this clone: One junction end disagrees with the germline gene, perhaps due to a read error. The chain recombines TRBV28 with TRBJ1-5; a weak D match, TRBD1 (5 bases). The CDR3 contains 13 residues. Germline-derived CDR1 and CDR2 are MDHEN and SYDVKM. The CDR3: CATKKGLVGSDQF. The CDR3 DNA follows: TGTGCCACTAAGAAGGGGCTGGTGGGCTCAGACCAATTT.

This clone was detected only a few times. This chain connects TRBV9 to TRBJ2-3; TRBD1 aligns across 7 bases. The CDR3 loop spans 16 amino acids. V dropped 2 bases and J dropped 2; count of bases not matched to a gene: 8. Germline values: CDR1 SGDLS, CDR2 YYNGEE. CDR3 region: CASSVLRQGDTDTQYF. The CDR3 bases are TGTGCCAGCAGCGTCTTGAGACAGGGAGACACAGATACGCAGTATTTT.

This CDR3 is CASSLGGTGGDEQYF. The CDR3 nucleotides are TGTGCCAGCAGCTTAGGGGGGACAGGTGGGGACGAGCAGTACTTC. The chain carries TRBV7-9 and TRBJ2-7, with TRBD1 matching over 8 bases. The CDR3 is 15 residues long. Germline V lookup: CDR1 SEHNR, CDR2 FQNEAQ (reference sequence). Losses at the gene ends were 1 base for V and 5 bases for J; bases not matched to a gene: 7.

The rearrangement links TRBV15 to TRBJ2-5; 11 bases are shared with TRBD2. Germline V gene lookup returns CDR1 LNHNV and CDR2 YYDKDF (reference sequence). The V and J ends lost 5 bases and 4 bases, in that order; junction bases with no gene match: 9. This CDR3 contains 16 residues. CDR3 region: CATSSWTSGYGETQYF. CDR3 in DNA: TGTGCCACCAGCTCCTGGACTAGCGGGTACGGAGAGACCCAGTACTTC.

This rearrangement joins TRBV11-2 to TRBJ2-7; D might be TRBD2 (5 bases). This CDR3 comprises 15 residues. V was shortened by 5 bases and J by 4 bases, with 18 bases between the two germline ends. Germline-derived CDR1 and CDR2 are SGHAT and FQNNGV. CDR3 amino acids: CASSRSSGASYEQYF. DNA of the CDR3: TGTGCCAGCAGCCGCTCGAGCGGAGCCTCTTACGAGCAGTACTTC. Complete variable domain (other parts from reference TRBV11-2 and TRBJ2-7): EAGVAQSPRYKIIEKRQSVAFWCNPISGHATLYWYQQILGQGPKLLIQFQNNGVVDDSQLPKDRFSAERLKGVDSTLKIQPAKLEDSAVYLCASSRSSGASYEQYFGPGTRLTVT.

The V call is TRBV7-7, the J call TRBJ2-3; 13 positions match TRBD2. Germline trimming cut 5 bases from V and 3 bases from J; bases unmatched to any gene: 2. Germline V gene lookup returns CDR1 SSHAT and CDR2 FNYEAQ (reference sequence). CDR3 length: 15 residues. CDR3 sequence reads: CASSKTSGGTDTQYF. In DNA, the CDR3 is TGTGCCAGCAGCAAGACTAGCGGGGGGACAGATACGCAGTATTTT.

J is TRBJ1-5 and V is TRBV2; D perhaps matches TRBD1 (5 bases). CDR3 length: 14 amino acids. Germline values: CDR1 SNHLY, CDR2 FYNNEI. Deletions cut 6 bases from V and 6 bases from J, with 15 bases between. The CDR3 sequence: CASRGGGAAQPQHF. CDR3 nucleotides: TGTGCCAGCAGGGGGGGAGGGGCGGCTCAGCCCCAGCATTTT.

The chain recombines TRBV30 with TRBJ2-7; perhaps TRBD2 as D (6 bases). The V gene lost 5 bases and the J gene lost 0 bases, with 14 bases spanning the gap. This CDR3 contains 14 residues. CDR1 and CDR2 (germline): GTSNPN, SVGIG (reference sequence). The CDR3 nucleotides read TGTGCCTGGTCGGGGGTGTCGAGCTCCTACGAGCAGTACTTC. It encodes CAWSGVSSSYEQYF.

The chain joins TRBV28 to TRBJ1-2; D may be TRBD1 (5 bases). This CDR3 has 14 residues. Germline CDR1 is MDHEN and CDR2 is SYDVKM. The V end lost 6 bases, the J end lost 8 bases, and 19 bases lay between the germline ends. CDR3 nucleotides: TGTGCCAGCAGGCGACCCCGGGACGAAGAGGGCTACACCTTC. This translates into CASRRPRDEEGYTF.

The chain combines TRBV5-1 with TRBJ2-1, with D possibly TRBD2 on 6 matching bases. In germline, CDR1 is SGHRS, CDR2 YFSETQ. The CDR3 totals 14 residues. V was cut by 0 bases and J by 4 bases, with 8 bases left in between. CDR3 protein: CASSLGRGYNEQFF. The DNA for the CDR3 is TGCGCCAGCAGCTTGGGGCGGGGTTACAATGAGCAGTTCTTC.

The J gene is TRBJ2-2, the V gene TRBV12-5, with TRBD2 identical over 8 bases. V was clipped by 5 bases and J by 5 bases; unmatched bases: 4. From germline, CDR1 is LGHNT and CDR2 FRNRAP. The CDR3 is made up of 14 amino acids. The CDR3 region has the DNA TGTGCTAGTGGTCCGGGACTAGGGACCGGGGAGCTGTTTTTT. This codes for CASGPGLGTGELFF. The full variable domain, completed using reference TRBV12-5 and TRBJ2-2, is DARVTQTPRHKVTEMGQEVTMRCQPILGHNTVFWYRQTMMQGLELLAYFRNRAPLDDSGMPKDRFSAEMPDATLATLKIQPSEPRDSAVYFCASGPGLGTGELFFGEGSRLTVL.

The V call is TRBV5-8, the J call TRBJ1-2; possible D gene TRBD1, 6 bases. V was pared by 6 bases and J by 7 bases, with 28 bases between. The CDR3 covers 17 residues. Per the germline V gene, CDR1 is SGHTS and CDR2 is YDEGEE. The CDR3 region is CASTIVRLSQGPIGYTF. In nucleotides, the CDR3 is TGTGCCAGCACCATTGTTCGCTTATCACAGGGCCCCATTGGCTACACCTTC.

This sequence joins TRBV10-1 and TRBJ2-7; D possibly corresponds to TRBD2 (6 bases). This CDR3 region has 18 residues. From germline, CDR1 is WNHNN and CDR2 SYGVQD (reference sequence). V was trimmed by 5 bases and J by 1 base, leaving 24 bases between them. The CDR3 nucleotides are TGCGCCAGCAGTCCAAGGACTACCAAGTTAGCAGGTTCCTACGAGCAGTACTTC. Translation: CASSPRTTKLAGSYEQYF.

The rearrangement links TRBV28 to TRBJ2-5; 10 positions match TRBD2. The CDR3 has 15 amino acids. The germline V gene has CDR1 MDHEN and CDR2 SYDVKM. V shed 2 bases and J 9 bases; nucleotides not matched to a gene: 9. The CDR3 DNA reads as TGTGCCAGCAGTTTAGGTCTAGCGGGAGTTGTCGCCCAGTACTTC. Translating it yields CASSLGLAGVVAQYF.

V usage is TRBV29-1 and J usage is TRBJ2-5, with no clear D. Germline CDR1 reads SQVTM; CDR2 reads ANQGSEA. The CDR3 totals 12 residues. The V and J ends lost 3 bases and 7 bases respectively, with 12 bases between them. CDR3 bases: TGCAGCGTTGATGAGGAGTTGGGGACCCAGTACTTC. This sequence encodes CSVDEELGTQYF.

About this clone itself: One end of the junction fails to match germline, which may point to a read error. V usage is TRBV30 and J usage is TRBJ1-1; D gene uncertain. Germline values: CDR1 GTSNPN, CDR2 SVGIG (reference sequence). The CDR3 loop spans 13 amino acids. CDR3 bases: TGCGCCTGGAGTGTATACCGGCGGACTGAAGCTTTCTTT. Protein: CAWSVYRRTEAFF.

The genes are TRBV18 and TRBJ2-2, with TRBD1 as a possible D gene (5 bases). This CDR3 region has 16 residues. V was trimmed by 1 base and J by 3 bases, leaving 12 bases between them. Per the germline V gene, CDR1 is KGHSH and CDR2 is LQKENI. The CDR3 here is CASSPLRQSDTGELFF. The CDR3 nucleotides are TGTGCCAGCTCACCACTCAGACAGAGCGACACCGGGGAGCTGTTTTTT.

This sequence joins TRBV5-1 and TRBJ1-1; D not resolved. The CDR3 runs 13 residues. The V end lost 0 bases, the J end lost 1 base, and 4 bases lay between the germline ends. Germline CDR1 reads SGHRS; CDR2 reads YFSETQ. The CDR3 DNA reads TGCGCCAGCAGCTTGGCGACGAACACTGAAGCTTTCTTT. It is translated as CASSLATNTEAFF.

This rearrangement joins TRBV30 to TRBJ1-5, with a possible D match to TRBD1 (6 bases). Trimming removed 3 bases at V and 0 bases at J, with 18 bases between. This CDR3 comprises 17 residues. Germline V gene lookup returns CDR1 GTSNPN and CDR2 SVGIG (reference sequence). DNA for the CDR3: TGTGCCTGGAGCCCCCAGGGGTACTTTTATAGCAATCAGCCCCAGCATTTT. Protein: CAWSPQGYFYSNQPQHF. The variable domain in full, completed from reference TRBV30 and TRBJ1-5, reads SQTIHQWPATLVQPVGSPLSLECTVEGTSNPNLYWYRQAAGRGLQLLFYSVGIGQISSEVPQNLSASRPQDRQFILSSKKLLLSDSGFYLCAWSPQGYFYSNQPQHFGDGTRLSIL.

This rearrangement joins TRBV28 to TRBJ1-1; D may be TRBD1 (6 bases). There are 14 residues in the CDR3. With 6 bases removed from V and 1 base from J, the gap between germline ends came to 12 bases. Germline values: CDR1 MDHEN, CDR2 SYDVKM. The CDR3: CASRTPDRNTEAFF. The CDR3, as DNA: TGTGCCAGCAGAACCCCGGACAGGAACACTGAAGCTTTCTTT.

The V call is TRBV18, the J call TRBJ2-7; D may correspond to TRBD1 or TRBD2 (7 bases each). The CDR3 is 15 amino acids. Germline V CDR1 and CDR2: KGHSH, LQKENI. Trimming took off 2 bases at V and 4 bases at J, with 15 bases between the two ends. The CDR3 is CASSPVGQRGYEQYF. CDR3 nucleotides: TGTGCCAGCTCACCAGTGGGACAGCGGGGTTACGAGCAGTACTTC.

The genes are TRBV27 and TRBJ2-7; no clear D. Germline loops: CDR1 MNHEY, CDR2 SMNVEV (reference sequence). Trimming shortened V by 3 bases and J by 0 bases, and 6 bases separated the two germline ends. The CDR3 runs 13 residues. The CDR3 sequence is CASSFRNSYEQYF. The CDR3 nucleotides read TGTGCCAGCAGTTTCCGTAACTCCTACGAGCAGTACTTC.

The chain is built from TRBV19 and TRBJ1-4; possibly TRBD1 for D (5 bases). Germline values: CDR1 LNHDA, CDR2 SQIVND (reference sequence). The V gene lost 4 bases and the J gene lost 10 bases, with 22 bases spanning the gap. This CDR3 contains 16 residues. The CDR3 protein is CASSRDSGTGGGKLFF. The CDR3 DNA sequence: TGTGCCAGTAGTAGGGACTCCGGGACGGGAGGAGGAAAACTGTTTTTT.